What follows is one TCR beta chain and its context. There is no known antigen for this receptor. No clone much larger than this one lies a single base away; base qualities are absent. The data stem from a study of T cell responses to AZD1222 COVID-19 vaccine (dated by TCRdb to the early 2020s). At the level of the whole study: AZD1222 recipients with second doses at about 4 weeks or about 12 weeks were pooled, because spike-specific TCR depth and breadth did not differ between schedules. TCR sequencing was performed for about 250 trial participants, of whom around 200 were given two doses of AZD1222 and around 26 were given two doses of MenACWY control vaccine. Trial participants were enrolled into age subgroups of 18-55, 56-69 and 70-plus years, which contained roughly 150, 30 and 60 TCR-sequenced participants, respectively.

The CDR3 regions of human TCRbeta chains were analyzed by immunosequencing. On the study's bioinformatics: Repertoire TCRs were matched against a reference library of SARS-CoV-2-specific TCRs generated with the MIRA antigen-specificity platform. Breadth meant the fraction of unique TCRs that were SARS-CoV-2-associated, whereas depth meant the fraction of total T cells that were SARS-CoV-2-associated. Each spike-specific TCR was assigned to its reactive spike region and to a CD4 or CD8 class using the MIRA data. Log10-transformed breadth and depth values were compared by one-way ANOVA with Sidak's multiple comparisons tests. This immuneACCESS table, as held by TCRdb, lists in-frame sequences with V and J called but not all clones. Of the missing ones, under half trace to an unresolved V gene in checked studies; the others have no known cause. The V and J calls and clone size are taken from that table; D and trimming were inferred from the DNA. The sample table shows tens of thousands of clones, and approximately 91% are seen once. The ten largest account for about 20% of the sample.

What the time point label conveys for this sample: baseline before first vaccination. Vaccinee samples came from UK trials COV001 and COV002, including a single-blind randomized controlled phase 2/3 trial of AZD1222 (ChAdOx1 nCoV-19) in healthy adults. For TCRbeta chain sequencing, PBMC samples were collected from trial participants at day 0 and at day 28 after the second dose. The junction carries 20 bases between V and J, which are trimmed by 4 bases and 3 bases respectively. From the cysteine up to the phenylalanine, the CDR3 has a length of 17 residues. The sequence is cut down to CDR3 DNA, 51 bases in frame from base 1. CDR1 and CDR2 are read off the germline V gene as SGHRS and YFSETQ. General findings and caveats noted by the study authors: After two AZD1222 doses, both the breadth and the depth of spike-specific TCRs were significantly higher than at day 0 and than in MenACWY recipients. The whole spike protein was spanned by vaccine-associated CD4 TCRs, and dominant responses were seen in regions 160-218 and 743-854. In the small 56-69-year group, the increase in depth fell short of significance, most likely because of low power. Conclusions about previously exposed vaccinees were limited because only six AZD1222 recipients were SARS-CoV-2 seropositive at baseline. Nearly half of unique spike-specific TCRs reportedly recognized epitopes outside regions mutated in the B.1.351 and B.1.1.7 variants. Because no day 14 peak-response samples were available, the repertoires could be characterized only after the peak T cell response. Participants were mostly white British and included more females than males, and it was suggested by the authors that clonal diversity may have been underestimated.

The sequencing used peripheral blood, collected on day 0 of AZD1222 vaccination. The chain couples TRBV5-1 to TRBJ1-5; the D segment cannot be called with confidence. This receptor was taken from an adult in good health. The base sequence is TGCGCCAGCAGCCCCCGTAGGAAACCCCTAATCAATCAGCCCCAGCATTTT. This sequence encodes CASSPRRKPLINQPQHF. Joined to the reference TRBV5-1 and TRBJ1-5 proteins, this CDR3 gives the full variable domain: KAGVTQTPRYLIKTRGQQVTLSCSPISGHRSVSWYQQTPGQGLQFLFEYFSETQRNKGNFPGRFSGRQFSNSRSEMNVSTLELGDSALYLCASSPRRKPLINQPQHFGDGTRLSIL.